This TCR beta chain was profiled in a study of shared clonotypes between healthy human individuals. Study in general: Plates per donor: three CD4 naive, three CD4 memory, two CD8 naive, one CD8 memory. Findings and limits, study-wide: Non-shared clonotypes displayed generation probabilities falling below those of clonotypes present in all four donors. A handful of donors shared approximately 5% of their naive CD4 clonotypes.

Comments on this clone: Antigen: not known.

This table comes from immunoSEQ multiplex PCR, and its TCRdb copy is limited to in-frame clones, with some not included. The repertoire holds over a million clones, with roughly 98.5% as singletons. CDR1 is SGHNT, CDR2 YYREEE, per germline (reference sequence). CDR3 length: 15 amino acids. With 4 bases clipped from V and 10 bases from J, the junction kept 17 bases outside the gene matches. Sequenced input: naive CD4+ T cells sorted from blood. This sample's subset: CD45RA+ positively selected. The chain uses TRBV5-4 and TRBJ2-7; 7 bases fit TRBD2. The receptor's source is a man aged 30 to 45 in good health. The DNA for the CDR3 is TGTGCCAGCAGCCCGACAGACCCGGGAGGTGGTTTACAGTACTTC. Translating it yields CASSPTDPGGGLQYF.